This TCR beta chain was identified in a study of blood T cell repertoires in COVID-19. Study overall: Acute and convalescent COVID-19 specimens originated in the United States, Italy and Spain. Nucleic acid was either cDNA or gDNA, and it came from T cells, B-cell-depleted T cells, or PBMCs.

V trimming: 5 bases; J trimming: 4 bases; junction bases outside the gene matches: 6. This CDR3 has 14 residues. The germline V gene has CDR1 MRHNA and CDR2 SNTAGT. Authors' processing steps: The authors estimated nucleated cell counts from reference gene primer amplification. Sequencing used immunoSEQ multiplex PCR; TCRdb keeps in-frame clones, though not all of them. The DNA gave D and trimming, while V, J and clone size come from that table. The sample gives 90,000 to 100,000 clones, about 86% of which show up once; roughly 4.1% is in the top ten. This TCR was recovered from a man aged 55 to 70 with acute or convalescent COVID-19. The sequencing input was peripheral blood. The chain has TRBV6-4 and TRBJ2-7; TRBD1 matches 9 bases. The CDR3 is CASSKGQGCYEQYF. The CDR3 bases are TGTGCCAGCAGTAAAGGACAGGGGTGTTACGAGCAGTACTTC.